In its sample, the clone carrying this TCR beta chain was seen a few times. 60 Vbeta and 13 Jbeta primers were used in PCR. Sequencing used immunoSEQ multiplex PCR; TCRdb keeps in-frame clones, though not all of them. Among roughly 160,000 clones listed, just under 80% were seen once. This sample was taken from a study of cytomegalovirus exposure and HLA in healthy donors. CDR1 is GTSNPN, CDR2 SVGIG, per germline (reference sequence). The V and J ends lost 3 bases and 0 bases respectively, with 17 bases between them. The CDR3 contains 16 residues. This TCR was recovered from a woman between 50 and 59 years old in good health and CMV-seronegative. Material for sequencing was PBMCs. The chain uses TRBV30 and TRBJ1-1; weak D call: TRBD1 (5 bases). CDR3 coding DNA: TGTGCCTGGAGCGCTCCATGGGGCAGGATGAACACTGAAGCTTTCTTT. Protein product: CAWSAPWGRMNTEAFF.